These T cell receptor beta chains were read from a single sample in a study of response to subunit inactivated influenza vaccine. Via MiXCR, TCRdb re-called the RT-PCR reads, giving one row per CDR3 protein. The sample holds about 570,000 distinct CDR3 sequences, approximately 10% seen once. These sequences were also reported in another study, on T cells expressing NK-cell markers.

This specimen consisted of PBMCs from blood, obtained on the day of vaccination. The source of these receptors is a man aged 50 to 60 who received an inactivated influenza vaccine. Each CDR3 is given with its conserved first and last residue. D genes are given only for firm matches. The size of a clone is reported for some rows only, either as once, few or many, or as a class for expanded clones.

. TRBJ1-4 few TRBV7-9 TGTGCCAGCACGAAGGGGATGGCTAATGAAAAACTGTTTTTT CASTKGMANEKLFF
. TRBJ2-2 . TRBV28 TGTGCCAGCAGTTCCCCTCGGTCCGGGGAGCTGTTTTTT CASSSPRSGELFF
. TRBJ2-2 . TRBV12-3/TRBV12-4 TGTGCCAGCAGCCGACAGCACGACACCGGGGAGCTGTTTTTT CASSRQHDTGELFF
TRBD2 TRBJ2-7 . TRBV18 TGTGCCAGCTCACCTTCCGGACTAGACCCCTACGAGCAGTACTTC CASSPSGLDPYEQYF
. TRBJ2-2 . TRBV6-5 TGTGCCAGCAGTTTTGGGGTTGGGAGGGAGCTGTTTTTT CASSFGVGRELFF
TRBD2 TRBJ2-3 . TRBV6-5 TGTGCCAGCAGTTACTCGATTGGTAGCGGGGGTACAGATACGCAGTATTTT CASSYSIGSGGTDTQYF
. TRBJ2-5 . TRBV20-1 TGCAGTGCTAGAAACGGGATCCAAGAGACCCAGTACTTC CSARNGIQETQYF
TRBD2 TRBJ2-1 few TRBV12-3/TRBV12-4 TGTGCCAGCAGTACCGGGACTAGCCCTCATGAGCAGTTCTTC CASSTGTSPHEQFF
TRBD2 TRBJ2-3 few TRBV20-1 TGCAGTGCCCCCGGGGGTAGCGGGGGGAGTGATACGCAGTATTTT CSAPGGSGGSDTQYF
TRBD1 TRBJ1-6 . TRBV3-1 TGTGCCAGCAGCCACACAGGGGACGGGGATCCACCCCTCCACTTT CASSHTGDGDPPLHF
TRBD2 TRBJ2-7 few TRBV5-1 TGCGCCAGCAGCTGGGGTAGCGGGAGGGGAGACGAGCAGTACTTC CASSWGSGRGDEQYF
. TRBJ2-4 . TRBV6-1 TGTGCCAGCAGCCGGGCGGCGGCCAAAAACATTCAGTACTTC CASSRAAAKNIQYF
TRBD2 TRBJ2-7 few TRBV5-6 TGTGCCAGCAGCAACCCGGGACTAGCTTTTGGTGAGCAGTACTTC CASSNPGLAFGEQYF
TRBD2 TRBJ2-5 few TRBV5-1 TGCGCCAGCAGCTTGTGGGGGACTAGCGAGTTAACGGAGACCCAGTACTTC CASSLWGTSELTETQYF
. TRBJ2-1 . TRBV4-1 TGCGCCAGCAGTTGGAGGGGGGGCCCCTCCTACAATGAGCGGTTCTTC CASSWRGGPSYNERFF
. TRBJ2-1 . TRBV20-1 TGCAGTGCTAGGTGGAAAGTCTCCTACAATGAGCAGTTCTTC CSARWKVSYNEQFF
. TRBJ2-2 few TRBV20-1 TGCAGTGCTACAAGGACCGGGACAATGGGGGAGCTGTTTTTT CSATRTGTMGELFF
. TRBJ2-7 . TRBV5-5 TGTGCCAGCAGCTTGGTCGCAGGGCCCACAGGGGAGCAGTACTTC CASSLVAGPTGEQYF
. TRBJ1-1 few TRBV7-9 TGTGCCAGCAGGGCAATCATCAACACTGAAGCTTTCTTT CASRAIINTEAFF
. TRBJ2-7 . TRBV12-3/TRBV12-4 TGTGCCAGCAGTTTAGTCGCAGGGACCTACTCCGAGCAGTACTTC CASSLVAGTYSEQYF
. TRBJ2-7 few TRBV20-1 TGCAGTGCTAGATATGTAGGGGTCGGCTACGAGCAGTACTTC CSARYVGVGYEQYF
. TRBJ2-7 few TRBV28 TGTGCCAGCAGTTTAGGACAGCTCCACGAGCAGTACTTC CASSLGQLHEQYF
TRBD2 TRBJ2-7 many TRBV4-3 TGCGCCAGCAGCCCCTCCCGCGGGGGAGGTTACTACGAGCAGTACTTC CASSPSRGGGYYEQYF
TRBD1 TRBJ2-2 . TRBV7-2 TGTGCCAGCAGCTTAAACAGGGGCCAAGTCACCGGGGAGCTGTTTTTT CASSLNRGQVTGELFF
. TRBJ1-1 few TRBV6-1 TGTGCCAGCAGCTTCGGAGAGGGGAACACTGAAGCTTTCTTT CASSFGEGNTEAFF
. TRBJ2-6 . TRBV5-1 TGCGCCAGCAGCGAACAGGGTTCCGGGGCCAACGTCCTGACTTTC CASSEQGSGANVLTF